The T cell receptor (beta chain) described here comes from a study of cytomegalovirus exposure and HLA in healthy donors. Study-level results: When the data were analyzed later, several of the most significant clusters appeared to be linked to common viral pathogens.

As concerns this clone: Its antigen is currently unknown.

This CDR3 is built from 16 residues. Germline V gene data show CDR1 as SGHTA and CDR2 as FQGNSA. After removal of 4 bases from V and 5 bases from J, the junction contained 4 bases not matched to a gene. PCR primers comprised 60 Vbeta and 13 Jbeta primers. Authors' processing steps: In a later analysis, of 84 million or so unique beta chains, roughly 9.9 million appeared in at least two donors. Method: immunoSEQ multiplex PCR; TCRdb's copy keeps in-frame clones and lacks some. For V, J and clone size, that table is used; D and trimming come from the DNA. The sample includes 200,000 or so clones, around 83% seen only once; the top ten take 6.5%.

The sample was PBMCs. The source of this sequence is a woman aged 50 to 60 in good health and CMV-seropositive. This chain links TRBV7-2 with TRBJ2-2; 13 nucleotides match TRBD2. The CDR3 bases are TGTGCCAGCAGCTCGGGACTAGCGGGGTTGACCGGGGAGCTGTTTTTT. The encoded protein is CASSSGLAGLTGELFF.